This TCR beta chain was documented in a study of monozygotic twins with inflammatory bowel disease. TCRdb reanalyzed the 5' RACE reads, giving one entry per CDR3 protein sequence and no DNA. The sample has 150,000 to 200,000 distinct CDR3 sequences. This receptor was identified in a human donor with ulcerative colitis or Crohn's disease, or a healthy co-twin of an affected twin (not recorded which). The specimen was blood.

CDR3 region: CASSFPALELFF. The chain is built from TRBV28 and TRBJ2-2; TCRdb's assignment of TRBD1 cannot be checked, as there is no DNA. The CDR3 sequence is 12 residues long. Germline lookup yields CDR1 MDHEN and CDR2 SYDVKM.